These 27 T cell receptor beta chains were all obtained from the same sample, sequenced in a study of blood T cell repertoires in COVID-19. Assay used: immunoSEQ multiplex PCR; TCRdb lists only in-frame clones, some missing. The top ten clones hold around 3.7% of a sample with some 280,000 clones, approximately 80% of them seen once. Specimen: peripheral blood. These receptor sequences come from a woman aged 45-65 years with active or convalescent COVID-19.

The V call is TRBV10-2, the J call TRBJ2-3; 11 bases match TRBD1. CDR1 is WSHSY and CDR2 is SAAADI in the germline V gene. Trimming took 8 bases from V and 0 from J; bases not matched to a gene: 10. This CDR3 spans 17 amino acids. CDR3 nucleotide sequence: TGCGCCAGCGCTGGGGACAGGGGGGTCCTGAGCACAGATACGCAGTATTTT. Amino acid sequence: CASAGDRGVLSTDTQYF.

This chain uses TRBV5-4 with TRBJ2-1; D remains ambiguous. Trimming cost V 0 bases and J 8 bases, with 18 bases left between them. Germline V lookup: CDR1 SGHNT, CDR2 YYREEE (reference sequence). This CDR3 region has 16 residues. Here the CDR3 reads CASSLDRTAAGHEQFF. In nucleotides, the CDR3 is TGTGCCAGCAGCTTGGACAGAACCGCCGCTGGCCATGAGCAGTTCTTC. The entire variable domain, with the rest obtained from reference TRBV5-4 and TRBJ2-1, is as follows: ETGVTQSPTHLIKTRGQQVTLRCSSQSGHNTVSWYQQALGQGPQFIFQYYREEENGRGNFPPRFSGLQFPNYSSELNVNALELDDSALYLCASSLDRTAAGHEQFFGPGTRLTVL.

Here the CDR3 reads CASSSGLAGFQYF. In nucleotides, the CDR3 is TGTGCCAGCAGTTCGGGACTAGCGGGGTTTCAGTACTTC. The chain uses TRBV28 and TRBJ2-4, with TRBD2 identical over 13 bases. J lost 11 bases, V lost 4 bases, and 2 bases had no gene match. The germline gives CDR1 MDHEN, CDR2 SYDVKM. The CDR3 is 13 amino acids. The entire variable domain, with the rest obtained from reference TRBV28 and TRBJ2-4, is as follows: DVKVTQSSRYLVKRTGEKVFLECVQDMDHENMFWYRQDPGLGLRLIYFSYDVKMKEKGDIPEGYSVSREKKERFSLILESASTNQTSMYLCASSSGLAGFQYFGAGTRLSVL.

CDR3 coding DNA: TGTGCCAGCAGCTTATCCCCCCGAGGAGGGCCCAGGTTTCGGTACGAGCAGTACTTC. As protein: CASSLSPRGGPRFRYEQYF. The chain joins TRBV11-2 to TRBJ2-7; tentatively, D is TRBD2 (6 bases). Trimming removed 2 bases at V and 4 bases at J, with 27 bases between. CDR3 size: 19 residues. Per germline, CDR1 SGHAT and CDR2 FQNNGV.

J is TRBJ1-1 and V is TRBV27, with 8 positions matching TRBD1. This CDR3 contains 15 residues. V lost 5 bases to trimming and J lost 5 bases; unmatched junction nucleotides: 10. Germline CDR1 is MNHEY and CDR2 is SMNVEV (reference sequence). The CDR3 reads CASSLRQGMGTEAFF. The CDR3 nucleotides read TGTGCCAGCAGTCTACGACAGGGGATGGGGACTGAAGCTTTCTTT.

J is TRBJ2-7 and V is TRBV29-1; TRBD2 matches at 7 bases. This CDR3 is built from 12 residues. Losses at the gene ends were 7 bases for V and 3 bases for J; bases not matched to a gene: 6. Germline loops: CDR1 SQVTM, CDR2 ANQGSEA. CDR3 residues: CSAVAGVYEQYF. In nucleotides, the CDR3 is TGCAGCGCCGTGGCGGGGGTCTACGAGCAGTACTTC.

This clone was recorded once. This rearrangement joins TRBV7-9 to TRBJ2-7; the match to TRBD1 covers 8 bases. V lost 3 bases and J lost 4; bases outside the gene matches: 5. The CDR3 contains 14 residues. Germline values: CDR1 SEHNR, CDR2 FQNEAQ (reference sequence). The DNA of the CDR3 is TGTGCCAGCAGCTTGACAGGGGCCGGGTACGAGCAGTACTTC. Amino acids: CASSLTGAGYEQYF.

This rearrangement joins TRBV20-1 to TRBJ1-5; 8 nucleotides agree with TRBD1. The CDR3 runs to 13 residues. Germline V gene lookup returns CDR1 DFQATT and CDR2 SNEGSKA (reference sequence). After removal of 5 bases from V and 6 bases from J, the junction contained 6 bases not matched to a gene. The CDR3 DNA reads as TGCAGTGCTGGTGACAGGGGCACTCAGCCCCAGCATTTT. Translated: CSAGDRGTQPQHF.

The chain couples TRBV10-3 to TRBJ2-3; D possibly corresponds to TRBD1 (6 bases). The ends were cut back, 7 bases at V and 10 bases at J, with 18 bases in the middle. CDR1 is ENHRY, CDR2 SYGVKD, per germline. The CDR3 consists of 13 residues. The DNA for the CDR3 is TGTGCCATCACCGAGGCAGACAGGATCCCGCAGTATTTT. Encoded protein: CAITEADRIPQYF.

The chain has TRBV30 and TRBJ2-7; TRBD2 aligns across 10 bases. V lost 0 bases and J lost 7; bases outside the gene matches: 12. CDR1 and CDR2 (germline): GTSNPN, SVGIG (reference sequence). The CDR3 runs 16 residues. CDR3 region: CAWSVGSGRAPGEQYF. The DNA of the CDR3 is TGTGCCTGGAGTGTTGGAAGCGGGAGGGCCCCCGGAGAGCAGTACTTC.

The chain has TRBV5-6 and TRBJ1-2, with D tentatively TRBD1 (5 bases). CDR1 is SGHDT, CDR2 YYEEEE, per germline. Trimming removed 1 base from V and 2 bases from J, with 9 bases in between. The CDR3 has 14 amino acids. DNA of the CDR3: TGTGCCAGCAGCTTGTATAAGGGGAACTATGGCTACACCTTC. Residues: CASSLYKGNYGYTF.

This chain joins TRBV19 and TRBJ1-1; a weak D match, TRBD1 (6 bases). Per germline, CDR1 LNHDA and CDR2 SQIVND (reference sequence). V was trimmed by 8 bases and J by 10 bases, leaving 20 bases between them. CDR3 length: 13 residues. The CDR3 region has the DNA TGTGCCAGTGGGCTTACAGGGATCCCACCAGCTTTCTTT. Its translation: CASGLTGIPPAFF. Full variable domain (remainder filled in from reference TRBV19 and TRBJ1-1): DGGITQSPKYLFRKEGQNVTLSCEQNLNHDAMYWYRQDPGQGLRLIYYSQIVNDFQKGDIAEGYSVSREKKESFPLTVTSAQKNPTAFYLCASGLTGIPPAFFGQGTRLTVV.

The chain carries TRBV18 and TRBJ2-1, with TRBD1 matching over 12 bases. The V segment lost 6 bases and the J segment 4 bases; nucleotides outside the gene matches: 7. The CDR3 has 16 amino acids. Per germline, CDR1 KGHSH and CDR2 LQKENI. CDR3 nucleotides: TGTGCCAGCTCCCCGATGGGACAGGGGGCGTACAATGAGCAGTTCTTC. It encodes CASSPMGQGAYNEQFF.

This chain links TRBV9 with TRBJ2-1; 9 bases agree with TRBD2. The germline V gene has CDR1 SGDLS and CDR2 YYNGEE. CDR3 length: 16 residues. The ends lost 3 bases at V and 0 bases at J; junction bases unmatched: 4. This CDR3 reads CASSASGVSSYNEQFF. The CDR3 DNA is TGTGCCAGCAGCGCTAGCGGGGTTAGCTCCTACAATGAGCAGTTCTTC.

The gene calls are TRBV27 and TRBJ1-6; D gene ambiguous. CDR1 and CDR2 (germline): MNHEY, SMNVEV (reference sequence). This CDR3 comprises 15 residues. Trimming shortened V by 2 bases and J by 6 bases, and 11 bases separated the two germline ends. Here the CDR3 reads CASSLGTVTNSPLHF. Here the CDR3 DNA reads TGTGCCAGCAGTTTAGGCACAGTTACTAATTCACCCCTCCACTTT.

V usage is TRBV20-1 and J usage is TRBJ2-3; 9 bases fit TRBD2. V shed 3 bases, J shed 5 bases, and the junction held 9 bases outside the gene matches. This CDR3 has 15 residues. CDR1 and CDR2 (germline): DFQATT, SNEGSKA (reference sequence). The CDR3, as DNA: TGCAGTGCTAGTGATGCGGGAGGGCCTGAAGATACGCAGTATTTT. This gives the protein CSASDAGGPEDTQYF.

This clone occurred once. The genes are TRBV6-1 and TRBJ1-1; D perhaps matches TRBD1 (5 bases). V shed 3 bases and J shed 4 bases, with 24 bases lying between them. Germline-derived CDR1 and CDR2 are MNHNS and SASEGT. The CDR3 has 18 residues. The CDR3 is CASSDPPPGPNPSTEAFF. The CDR3 nucleotides read TGTGCCAGCAGTGATCCCCCCCCAGGGCCAAATCCTAGCACTGAAGCTTTCTTT.

V usage is TRBV29-1 and J usage is TRBJ1-5, with 10 bases fitting TRBD1. This CDR3 has 15 amino acids. Germline values: CDR1 SQVTM, CDR2 ANQGSEA. The junction had 7 bases not matched to a gene; V was cut back by 4 bases and J by 4 bases. CDR3 in amino acids: CSVALGTGENQPQHF. DNA for the CDR3: TGCAGCGTTGCGCTGGGGACAGGGGAAAATCAGCCCCAGCATTTT. Together with reference TRBV29-1 and TRBJ1-5, the CDR3 gives the full variable domain: SAVISQKPSRDICQRGTSLTIQCQVDSQVTMMFWYRQQPGQSLTLIATANQGSEATYESGFVIDKFPISRPNLTFSTLTVSNMSPEDSSIYLCSVALGTGENQPQHFGDGTRLSIL.

The chain is built from TRBV27 and TRBJ1-5, with 9 bases matching TRBD1. The CDR3 runs to 13 residues. Germline CDR1 and CDR2: MNHEY and SMNVEV (reference sequence). Trimming removed 6 bases from V and 5 bases from J; junction bases left unmatched: 2. The CDR3 here is CASRRDRDQPQHF. The CDR3 DNA follows: TGTGCCAGCAGAAGGGACAGGGATCAGCCCCAGCATTTT.

This sequence joins TRBV15 and TRBJ1-2, with 9 bases fitting TRBD1. Losses at the gene ends were 3 bases for V and 5 bases for J; bases not matched to a gene: 4. The CDR3 covers 14 residues. Germline V gene sequence: CDR1 LNHNV, CDR2 YYDKDF (reference sequence). The CDR3: CATSRDRGSYGYTF. The CDR3 nucleotides read TGTGCCACCAGCAGGGACAGGGGTTCATATGGCTACACCTTC.

This chain uses TRBV27 with TRBJ2-3, with 8 bases that match TRBD1. Germline V lookup: CDR1 MNHEY, CDR2 SMNVEV (reference sequence). V gave up 2 bases and J gave up 4 bases; unmatched junction bases: 2. The CDR3 spans 14 residues. The CDR3 sequence is CASSLGQGADTQYF. The CDR3 DNA reads TGTGCCAGCAGTTTAGGACAGGGCGCAGATACGCAGTATTTT.

The chain employs TRBV3-1 (or the pseudogene TRBV3-2) and TRBJ2-1; 7 bases fit TRBD2. This CDR3 spans 16 amino acids. Germline V CDR1 and CDR2: LGHDT, YNNKEL (reference sequence). V was pared by 3 bases and J by 4 bases, with 9 bases of the junction left unmatched. CDR3 sequence reads: CASSQGTKRGYNEQFF. The CDR3 bases are TGTGCCAGCAGCCAGGGAACGAAGCGGGGATACAATGAGCAGTTCTTC.

The chain joins TRBV25-1 to TRBJ1-1; possibly TRBD1 for D (6 bases). This CDR3 region has 16 residues. Germline V lookup: CDR1 MGHDK, CDR2 SYGVNS. Trimming removed 0 bases from V and 4 bases from J, with 15 bases in between. Here the CDR3 DNA reads TGTGCCAGCAGTGAATATCTTGGGGGGGCGCGCACTGAAGCTTTCTTT. Amino acid sequence: CASSEYLGGARTEAFF.

The CDR3 sequence: CASSYSPGDTEAFF. Written as DNA, the CDR3 is TGTGCCAGCAGTTACTCGCCAGGCGACACTGAAGCTTTCTTT. The chain links TRBV6-5 to TRBJ1-1; D not certain. This CDR3 is built from 14 residues. V was pared by 0 bases and J by 3 bases, with 8 bases between. Germline CDR1 and CDR2: MNHEY and SVGAGI.

The chain links TRBV5-5 to TRBJ2-3; 8 nucleotides match TRBD2. Germline V CDR1 and CDR2: SGHKS, YYEKEE (reference sequence). The CDR3 contains 16 residues. V trimming: 4 bases; J trimming: 3 bases; junction bases outside the gene matches: 10. This CDR3 reads CASSLRGTSSTDTQYF. The CDR3 nucleotides are TGTGCCAGCAGCCTCCGGGGGACTAGTAGTACAGATACGCAGTATTTT.

This clone came up once. CDR3 in amino acids: CSASISSGRTYEQYF. The CDR3 coding sequence is TGCAGTGCTAGTATATCCAGCGGGAGAACCTACGAGCAGTACTTC. The rearrangement uses TRBV20-1 and TRBJ2-7, with 8 positions matching TRBD2. Trimming cost V 3 bases and J 2 bases; bases outside gene matches: 9. Germline-derived CDR1 and CDR2 are DFQATT and SNEGSKA (reference sequence). The CDR3 totals 15 residues.

The chain combines TRBV4-2 with TRBJ2-1; the match to TRBD2 covers 16 bases. This CDR3 contains 16 residues. V was clipped by 4 bases and J by 12 bases; unmatched bases: 9. Germline V lookup: CDR1 LGHNA, CDR2 YNFKEQ. CDR3 bases: TGTGCCAGCAGCCTGGATCCGGGACTAGCGGGAGGGGGGCAGTTCTTC. Amino acid sequence: CASSLDPGLAGGGQFF.